Described below is a single T cell receptor beta chain sequence and its context. A junction end diverges from the germline sequence, so it may reflect a read error. This sample is drawn from a study of cytomegalovirus exposure and HLA in healthy donors. CDR3 size: 13 residues. CDR1 SGDLS and CDR2 YYNGEE come from the germline V gene. The primer mix had 60 Vbeta and 13 Jbeta primers. Produced via immunoSEQ multiplex PCR; TCRdb's table is partial and in-frame only. The sample table sets out around 150,000 clones. The material sequenced was PBMCs. The sequence was collected from a woman in her sixties or seventies in good health and CMV-seronegative. The J gene is TRBJ1-4, the V gene TRBV9; the match to TRBD1 covers 8 bases. CDR3 coding DNA: TGTGCCAGCAGCGGACAGGGGCGGGAAAAACTGCTTTTT. This gives the protein CASSGQGREKLLF.